The 30 T cell receptor beta chains reported below all come from one sample, sequenced in a study of cytomegalovirus exposure and HLA in healthy donors. A multiplex PCR was run with 60 Vbeta primers and 13 Jbeta primers. Method: immunoSEQ multiplex PCR; TCRdb's copy keeps in-frame clones and lacks some. Here the sample spans around 140,000 clones, approximately 80% being singletons. The specimen was PBMCs. Receptors originate from a man aged 35-49 years in good health and CMV-seropositive.

In this sample, this clone turned up a few times. V is TRBV2 and J is TRBJ1-4; perhaps TRBD1 as D (6 bases). Germline loops: CDR1 SNHLY, CDR2 FYNNEI. This CDR3 comprises 15 residues. Trimming took off 4 bases at V and 2 bases at J, with 11 bases between the two ends. CDR3 region: CASSVGGATNEKLFF. The CDR3 bases are TGTGCCAGCAGTGTCGGGGGGGCGACTAATGAAAAACTGTTTTTT. The full variable domain, in which reference TRBV2 and TRBJ1-4 provide the parts outside the CDR3, is EPEVTQTPSHQVTQMGQEVILRCVPISNHLYFYWYRQILGQKVEFLVSFYNNEISEKSEIFDDQFSVERPDGSNFTLKIRSTKLEDSAMYFCASSVGGATNEKLFFGSGTQLSVL.

CDR3 protein: CASSLLRTGDLDTEAFF. The CDR3 DNA reads TGTGCCAGCAGCTTGTTACGGACAGGGGATCTCGACACTGAAGCTTTCTTT. The chain uses TRBV11-2 and TRBJ1-1; TRBD1 aligns across 9 bases. Losses at the gene ends were 3 bases for V and 3 bases for J; bases not matched to a gene: 11. The germline V gene has CDR1 SGHAT and CDR2 FQNNGV. The CDR3 spans 17 residues.

V and J are TRBV9 and TRBJ2-3; D is uncertain. CDR1 is SGDLS, CDR2 YYNGEE, per germline. V was shortened by 3 bases and J by 4 bases, with 12 bases between the two germline ends. CDR3 size: 14 residues. This CDR3 is CASSGFREADTQYF. The CDR3 region has the DNA TGTGCCAGCAGCGGGTTTAGAGAGGCAGATACGCAGTATTTT.

In its sample, this clone was seen a few times. V is TRBV19 and J is TRBJ2-5, with TRBD2 as a possible D gene (5 bases). V lost 3 bases to trimming and J lost 5 bases, with 7 bases between them. Germline CDR1 LNHDA, CDR2 SQIVND (reference sequence). This CDR3 has 12 amino acids. In DNA form, the CDR3 reads TGTGCCAGTAGTATGAGAGGGGAGACCCAGTACTTC. Translation gives CASSMRGETQYF.

V gene TRBV4-2 combines with J gene TRBJ1-4, with TRBD1 identical over 12 bases. CDR1 is LGHNA and CDR2 is YNFKEQ in the germline V gene. V shed 0 bases and J 8 bases; nucleotides not matched to a gene: 7. The CDR3 is made up of 17 amino acids. The CDR3: CASSQEAGTGGREKLFF. The DNA for the CDR3 is TGTGCCAGCAGCCAAGAAGCCGGGACAGGGGGCCGCGAAAAACTGTTTTTT.

The J gene is TRBJ2-1, the V gene TRBV28; 13 nucleotides agree with TRBD2. Unmatched junction bases numbered 11, after V lost 5 bases and J lost 10 bases. From germline, CDR1 is MDHEN and CDR2 SYDVKM. The CDR3 extends over 16 amino acids. The CDR3: CASSPGTSGNWREQFF. For the CDR3, the DNA is TGTGCCAGCAGTCCCGGGACTAGCGGGAATTGGAGGGAGCAGTTCTTC.

The chain is built from TRBV4-3 and TRBJ2-7; 8 bases map to TRBD2. Germline lookup yields CDR1 LGHNA and CDR2 YSLEER. The CDR3 loop spans 15 amino acids. Trimming cost V 1 base and J 3 bases; bases outside gene matches: 5. The CDR3 protein is CASSQGTSGFYEQYF. CDR3 sequence (DNA): TGCGCCAGCAGCCAAGGAACTAGCGGTTTCTACGAGCAGTACTTC.

This clone has only a few counts. This chain connects TRBV18 to TRBJ2-2, with D unresolved. CDR1 is KGHSH, CDR2 LQKENI, per germline. The CDR3 loop spans 16 amino acids. The V end lost 1 base, the J end lost 0 bases, and 9 bases lay between the germline ends. CDR3 nucleotides: TGTGCCAGCTCACCACGAATTAGTTCGAACACCGGGGAGCTGTTTTTT. Translation gives CASSPRISSNTGELFF.

J is TRBJ1-3 and V is TRBV11-3; unclear D gene. From germline, CDR1 is SGHNT and CDR2 YENEEA. The CDR3 loop spans 13 amino acids. Trimming took off 5 bases at V and 4 bases at J, with 9 bases between the two ends. The chain's CDR3 is CASSKNQGNTIYF. The CDR3 DNA reads as TGTGCCAGCAGCAAAAATCAGGGAAACACCATATATTTT.

This clone was seen a single time. This rearrangement joins TRBV29-1 to TRBJ1-2; TRBD1 matches at 9 bases. Trimming cost V 5 bases and J 8 bases; bases outside gene matches: 9. CDR3 length: 13 residues. Germline CDR1 reads SQVTM; CDR2 reads ANQGSEA. CDR3 sequence reads: CSVPTGGLGGYTF. In DNA, the CDR3 is TGCAGCGTTCCCACAGGGGGCTTAGGAGGCTACACCTTC.

V is TRBV18 and J is TRBJ2-3; possibly TRBD1 for D (6 bases). CDR3 length: 15 residues. Germline V CDR1 and CDR2: KGHSH, LQKENI. V was pared by 6 bases and J by 0 bases, with 13 bases between. CDR3 sequence (DNA): TGTGCCAGCTCCCGAGAACAGGGAAGCACAGATACGCAGTATTTT. Protein sequence: CASSREQGSTDTQYF.

Only a few counts were recorded for this clone. The same CDR3 also results from other DNA sequences found in this sample. The chain carries TRBV2 and TRBJ2-1; TRBD2 agrees at 12 bases. In germline, CDR1 is SNHLY, CDR2 FYNNEI. With 5 bases clipped from V and 6 bases from J, the junction kept 5 bases outside the gene matches. The CDR3 totals 15 residues. CDR3 sequence reads: CASSRGLAGRNEQFF. DNA for the CDR3: TGTGCCAGCAGTAGAGGACTAGCGGGACGCAATGAGCAGTTCTTC.

This clone was counted a single time. CDR3 amino acids: CASSQDRRGQPQHF. In nucleotides, the CDR3 is TGTGCCAGCAGCCAGGACAGGAGGGGTCAGCCCCAGCATTTT. The J gene is TRBJ1-5, the V gene TRBV4-2, with 7 bases identical to TRBD1. The CDR3 sequence is 14 residues long. J was trimmed by 6 bases and V by 3 bases; bases with no gene match: 5. In germline, CDR1 is LGHNA, CDR2 YNFKEQ.

The chain recombines TRBV10-3 with TRBJ2-3, with TRBD2 identical over 12 bases. Germline CDR1 reads ENHRY; CDR2 reads SYGVKD. This CDR3 is built from 15 residues. With 10 bases clipped from V and 4 bases from J, the junction kept 9 bases outside the gene matches. The DNA for the CDR3 is TGTGCCACCACTAGCGGGAGGAATAGTGCAGATACGCAGTATTTT. This encodes CATTSGRNSADTQYF.

This clone has more than one count but fewer than ten. This CDR3 is CATLAVGSYEQYF. Written as DNA, the CDR3 is TGTGCCACACTAGCTGTCGGCTCCTACGAGCAGTACTTC. The genes are TRBV10-3 and TRBJ2-7, with a tentative D call TRBD2 (6 bases). The CDR3 sequence is 13 residues long. Per germline, CDR1 ENHRY and CDR2 SYGVKD. Trimming shortened V by 10 bases and J by 0 bases, and 13 bases separated the two germline ends.

J is TRBJ2-7 and V is TRBV11-2; 9 nucleotides align to TRBD1. Germline CDR1 is SGHAT and CDR2 is FQNNGV. V shed 6 bases, J shed 9 bases, and the junction held 15 bases outside the gene matches. The CDR3 has 15 amino acids. CDR3 sequence: CASRKPGTGNSGQYF. CDR3 DNA sequence: TGTGCCAGCAGGAAACCCGGGACAGGGAATTCCGGGCAGTACTTC.

This chain joins TRBV5-4 and TRBJ2-3, with 8 bases lining up with TRBD2. The CDR3 covers 14 residues. The germline gives CDR1 SGHNT, CDR2 YYREEE (reference sequence). J was trimmed by 4 bases and V by 5 bases; bases with no gene match: 6. CDR3 coding DNA: TGTGCCAGCAGTCAACTAGCGGAGGCAGATACGCAGTATTTT. Protein: CASSQLAEADTQYF.

The chain combines TRBV19 with TRBJ2-3; TRBD2 aligns across 9 bases. With V trimmed by 9 bases and J by 0 bases, 4 bases remained unmatched. The CDR3 is 14 amino acids. CDR1 LNHDA and CDR2 SQIVND come from the germline V gene (reference sequence). The CDR3 loop is CASGTSFSTDTQYF. As DNA, the CDR3 is TGTGCCAGCGGGACTAGCTTCAGCACAGATACGCAGTATTTT.

This clone was seen once. CDR3 DNA: TGTGCCAGCAGTTCACAGGGGAGAGGGGATTCCTACGAGCAGTACTTC. This sequence encodes CASSSQGRGDSYEQYF. The chain uses TRBV28 and TRBJ2-5; 7 bases line up with TRBD1. The J call may be mistaken, given a closer DNA end match to TRBJ2-7. The germline V gene encodes CDR1 MDHEN and CDR2 SYDVKM. The CDR3 sequence is 16 residues long.

DNA for the CDR3: TGTGCCAGTAGTATACGCGGGAGGCCAGATACGCAGTATTTT. As protein: CASSIRGRPDTQYF. J is TRBJ2-3 and V is TRBV19; the match to TRBD2 covers 8 bases. The CDR3 covers 14 residues. From germline, CDR1 is LNHDA and CDR2 SQIVND (reference sequence). The junction had 2 bases not matched to a gene; V was cut back by 2 bases and J by 4 bases.

The chain uses TRBV25-1 and TRBJ2-7; 12 bases align to TRBD2. The length of the CDR3 is 15 residues. The germline CDR1 and CDR2 sequences are MGHDK and SYGVNS. V lost 4 bases and J lost 9; bases outside the gene matches: 10. The CDR3: CASSGLAGASMWQYF. Written as DNA, the CDR3 is TGTGCCAGCAGTGGACTAGCGGGAGCAAGTATGTGGCAGTACTTC.

The rearrangement links TRBV6-1 to TRBJ2-7; 8 bases agree with TRBD1. After removal of 8 bases from V and 2 bases from J, the junction contained 2 bases not matched to a gene. Germline V lookup: CDR1 MNHNS, CDR2 SASEGT. There are 12 residues in the CDR3. The CDR3 here is CASGTGTYEQYF. The CDR3 coding sequence is TGTGCCAGCGGGACAGGAACCTACGAGCAGTACTTC.

The chain uses TRBV5-5 and TRBJ2-7; D remains unclear. This CDR3 has 11 residues. V was pared by 1 base and J by 4 bases, with 3 bases between. Germline-derived CDR1 and CDR2 are SGHKS and YYEKEE (reference sequence). The CDR3 here is CASSLQYEQYF. Here the CDR3 DNA reads TGTGCCAGCAGCTTGCAGTACGAGCAGTACTTC. Full variable domain (rest looked up from reference TRBV5-5 and TRBJ2-7): DAGVTQSPTHLIKTRGQQVTLRCSPISGHKSVSWYQQVLGQGPQFIFQYYEKEERGRGNFPDRFSARQFPNYSSELNVNALLLGDSALYLCASSLQYEQYFGPGTRLTVT.

The genes are TRBV2 and TRBJ1-3, with D tentatively TRBD1 (6 bases). Trimming shortened V by 6 bases and J by 2 bases, and 14 bases separated the two germline ends. The CDR3 is made up of 15 amino acids. Germline V gives CDR1 SNHLY, CDR2 FYNNEI. Here the CDR3 DNA reads TGTGCCAGCAGCCTTGAGGACAGACCTGGAAACACCATATATTTT. This encodes CASSLEDRPGNTIYF.

This clone was counted only a few times. The V and J genes are TRBV5-6 and TRBJ2-1, with 7 bases aligning to TRBD1. The ends lost 3 bases at V and 0 bases at J; junction bases unmatched: 9. This CDR3 contains 17 residues. Germline assignment: CDR1 SGHDT and CDR2 YYEEEE. The CDR3 DNA reads as TGTGCCAGCAGCTGGACCCTGGGACAGTCCTCCTACAATGAGCAGTTCTTC. Translating it yields CASSWTLGQSSYNEQFF.

The V call is TRBV7-9, the J call TRBJ2-7, with 9 bases lining up with TRBD1. Germline lookup yields CDR1 SEHNR and CDR2 FQNEAQ (reference sequence). The CDR3 has 15 residues. V lost 5 bases, J lost 3 bases, and 8 bases stayed unmatched. CDR3 nucleotide sequence: TGTGCCAGCAGCCAGGAGGGGACAGGGAACTACGAGCAGTACTTC. The encoded protein is CASSQEGTGNYEQYF.

The chain employs TRBV7-2 and TRBJ2-2; 8 positions match TRBD1. CDR1 and CDR2 from the germline V gene are SGHTA and FQGNSA. This CDR3 contains 14 residues. The junction had 4 bases not matched to a gene; V was cut back by 5 bases and J by 5 bases. The CDR3 here is CASSRTGGTGELFF. The DNA for the CDR3 is TGTGCCAGCAGCCGTACAGGGGGGACCGGGGAGCTGTTTTTT. Based on the CDR3 plus reference TRBV7-2 and TRBJ2-2, the full variable domain is GAGVSQSPSNKVTEKGKDVELRCDPISGHTALYWYRQSLGQGLEFLIYFQGNSAPDKSGLPSDRFSAERTGGSVSTLTIQRTQQEDSAVYLCASSRTGGTGELFFGEGSRLTVL.

The table lists this clone with a few counts. This chain links TRBV5-6 with TRBJ1-4; 7 bases are a match to TRBD1. This CDR3 has 14 amino acids. CDR1 is SGHDT, CDR2 YYEEEE, per germline. V shed 6 bases and J 2 bases; nucleotides not matched to a gene: 4. The CDR3 here is CASTSQGTNEKLFF. The CDR3 DNA reads as TGTGCCAGCACCTCACAGGGGACTAATGAAAAACTGTTTTTT.

The chain carries TRBV7-8 and TRBJ2-1, with 7 bases matching TRBD2. V was clipped by 6 bases and J by 8 bases; unmatched bases: 16. The CDR3 is 16 amino acids. Germline V gene data show CDR1 as SGHVS and CDR2 as FQNEAQ. The CDR3 sequence is CASRVGGGNTGDEQFF. The CDR3, as DNA: TGTGCCAGCAGGGTCGGGGGAGGGAATACGGGGGATGAGCAGTTCTTC.

The rearrangement uses TRBV13 and TRBJ1-2; 7 bases map to TRBD1. The CDR3 covers 16 residues. CDR1 and CDR2 (germline): PRHDT, FYEKMQ (reference sequence). V lost 7 bases and J lost 1; bases outside the gene matches: 12. This chain's CDR3 is CASTVYHGTVNYGYTF. The CDR3 region has the DNA TGTGCCAGCACCGTCTACCACGGGACAGTTAACTATGGCTACACCTTC.